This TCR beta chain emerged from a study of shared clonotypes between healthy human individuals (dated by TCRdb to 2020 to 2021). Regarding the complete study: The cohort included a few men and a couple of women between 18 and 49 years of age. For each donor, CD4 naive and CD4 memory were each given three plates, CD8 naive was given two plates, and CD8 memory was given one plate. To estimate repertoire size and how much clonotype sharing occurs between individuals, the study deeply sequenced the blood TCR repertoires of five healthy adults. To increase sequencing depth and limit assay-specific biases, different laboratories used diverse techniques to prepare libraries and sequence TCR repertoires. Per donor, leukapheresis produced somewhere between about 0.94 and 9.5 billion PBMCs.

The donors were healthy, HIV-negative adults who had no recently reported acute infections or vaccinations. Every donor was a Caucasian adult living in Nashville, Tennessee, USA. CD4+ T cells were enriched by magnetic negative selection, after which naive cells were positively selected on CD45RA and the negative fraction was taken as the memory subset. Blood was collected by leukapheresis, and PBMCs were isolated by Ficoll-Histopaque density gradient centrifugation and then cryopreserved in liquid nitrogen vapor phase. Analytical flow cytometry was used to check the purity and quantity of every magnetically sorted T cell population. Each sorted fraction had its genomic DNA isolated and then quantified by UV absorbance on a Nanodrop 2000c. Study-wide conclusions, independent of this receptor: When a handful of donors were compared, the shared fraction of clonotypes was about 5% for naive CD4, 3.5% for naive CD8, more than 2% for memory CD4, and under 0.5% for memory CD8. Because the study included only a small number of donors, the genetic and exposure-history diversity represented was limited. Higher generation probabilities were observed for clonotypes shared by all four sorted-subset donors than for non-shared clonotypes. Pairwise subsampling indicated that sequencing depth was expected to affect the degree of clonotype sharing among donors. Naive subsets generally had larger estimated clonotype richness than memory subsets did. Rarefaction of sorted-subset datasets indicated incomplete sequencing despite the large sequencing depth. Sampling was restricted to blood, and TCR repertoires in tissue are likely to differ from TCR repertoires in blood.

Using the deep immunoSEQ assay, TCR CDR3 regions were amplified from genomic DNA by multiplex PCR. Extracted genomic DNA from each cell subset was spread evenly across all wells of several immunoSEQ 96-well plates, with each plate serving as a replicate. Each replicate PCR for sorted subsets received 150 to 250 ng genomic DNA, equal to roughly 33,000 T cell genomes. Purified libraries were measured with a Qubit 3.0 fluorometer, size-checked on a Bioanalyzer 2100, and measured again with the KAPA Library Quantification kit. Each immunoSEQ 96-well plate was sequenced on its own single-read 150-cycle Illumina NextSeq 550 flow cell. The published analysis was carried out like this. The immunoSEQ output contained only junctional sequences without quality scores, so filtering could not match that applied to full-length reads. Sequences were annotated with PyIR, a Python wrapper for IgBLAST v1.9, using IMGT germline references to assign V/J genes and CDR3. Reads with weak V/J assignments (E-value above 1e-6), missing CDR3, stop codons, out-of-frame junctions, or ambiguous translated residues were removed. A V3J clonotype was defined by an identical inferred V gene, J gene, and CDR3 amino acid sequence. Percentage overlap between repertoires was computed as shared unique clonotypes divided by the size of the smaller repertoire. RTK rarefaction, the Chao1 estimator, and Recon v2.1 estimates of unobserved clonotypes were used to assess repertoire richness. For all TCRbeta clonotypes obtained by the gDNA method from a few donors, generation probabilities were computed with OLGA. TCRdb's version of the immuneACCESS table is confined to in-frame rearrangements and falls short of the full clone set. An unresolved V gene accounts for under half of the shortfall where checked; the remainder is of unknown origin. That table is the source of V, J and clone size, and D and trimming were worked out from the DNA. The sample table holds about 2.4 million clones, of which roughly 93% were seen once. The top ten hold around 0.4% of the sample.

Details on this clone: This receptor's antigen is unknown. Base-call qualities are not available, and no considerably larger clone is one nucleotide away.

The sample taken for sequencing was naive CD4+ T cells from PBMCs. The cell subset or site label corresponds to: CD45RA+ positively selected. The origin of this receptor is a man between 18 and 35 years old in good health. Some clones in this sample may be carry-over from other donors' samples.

Here is the DNA: TGTGCCAGCAGCCGGACTGGGAATACGCAGTATTTT. Its product reads: CASSRTGNTQYF. Rearrangement joined TRBV5-6 to TRBJ2-3; TRBD2 is a weak D gene call, 5 bases matching. Based on the germline V gene, the CDR1 and CDR2 sequences are SGHDT and YYEEEE. The V and J ends are trimmed by 4 bases and 7 bases, leaving 10 bases between them. There are 12 amino acids in the CDR3, from cysteine to phenylalanine inclusive. Of the read, only the CDR3 DNA is kept; its 36 bases are in frame from base 1.